This T cell receptor (beta chain) stems from a study of vaccination effects on CD4 cells after COVID-19. Study-level points and caveats: Clones arising from infection and from vaccination showed marked clonal contraction late after vaccination. The vaccine-induced clones of healthy vaccinees included only 1 of 255 that cross-reacted with common cold coronaviruses.

Concerning this clone: The antigen is undetermined.

Sequencing was preceded by expansion of antigen-specific CD4+ T cells with viral peptide pools in the ViraFEST assay. Upon completion of roughly ten days in culture, CD4+ T cells were isolated. Nucleocapsid antibodies were negative in the vaccine recipients, who had never had SARS-CoV-2 infection. Culturing of two million PBMC per well took place with around 9.6 IU/ml IL-2 and approximately 9.1 ug/ml peptides. The authors exchanged half the medium for IL-2 medium on days 3 and 7. Repertoires were generated with immunoSEQ multiplex PCR, while TCRdb's copy carries only in-frame clones and drops some. The sample lists tens of thousands of clones; roughly 73% were seen once. V was cut by 1 base and J by 3 bases, with 6 bases left in between. Per the germline V gene, CDR1 is WNHNN and CDR2 is SYGVQD (reference sequence). This CDR3 is 14 amino acids long.

This TCR came from a human donor who received a COVID-19 vaccine. The chain employs TRBV10-1 and TRBJ2-2, with D possibly being TRBD2 (6 bases). The sequencing here drew on CD4+ T cells from PBMCs cultured with HCoV-OC43 spike peptides, taken before COVID-19 vaccination. Sample subset: HCoV-OC43 spike overlapping peptide pool stimulation. In nucleotides, the CDR3 is TGCGCCAGCAGTGAGTGGGGGGACACCGGGGAGCTGTTTTTT. It is translated as CASSEWGDTGELFF.